This entry is about one T cell receptor beta chain. Sequenced by immunoSEQ multiplex PCR; TCRdb stores in-frame clones only, minus some. Here the sample spans 250,000 to 350,000 clones, approximately 88% being singletons. The entry originates in a study of blood T cell repertoires in COVID-19. Study information: COVID-19 samples from acute and convalescent phases originated in the United States, Italy and Spain.

V was pared by 5 bases and J by 2 bases, with 7 bases between. The CDR3 spans 12 residues. CDR1 SEHNR and CDR2 FQNEAQ come from the germline V gene (reference sequence). The source material was peripheral blood. The sequence was obtained from a man younger than 35 who had recovered from COVID-19. The chain is built from TRBV7-9 and TRBJ2-7; TRBD1 is a possible D gene (5 bases). CDR3: CASSLDTYEQYF. The CDR3 region has the DNA TGTGCCAGCAGCCTGGACACCTACGAGCAGTACTTC. The full variable domain, with the rest looked up from reference TRBV7-9 and TRBJ2-7, is DTGVSQNPRHKITKRGQNVTFRCDPISEHNRLYWYRQTLGQGPEFLTYFQNEAQLEKSRLLSDRFSAERPKGSFSTLEIQRTEQGDSAMYLCASSLDTYEQYFGPGTRLTVT.